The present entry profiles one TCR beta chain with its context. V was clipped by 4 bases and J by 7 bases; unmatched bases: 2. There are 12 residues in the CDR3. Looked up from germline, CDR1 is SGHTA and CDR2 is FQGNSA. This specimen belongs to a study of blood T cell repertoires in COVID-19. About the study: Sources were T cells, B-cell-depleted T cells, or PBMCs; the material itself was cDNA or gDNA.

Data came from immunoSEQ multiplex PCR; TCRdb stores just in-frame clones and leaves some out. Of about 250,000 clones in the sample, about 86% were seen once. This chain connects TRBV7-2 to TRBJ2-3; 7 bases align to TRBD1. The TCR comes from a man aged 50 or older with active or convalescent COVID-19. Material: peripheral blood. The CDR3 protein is CASSSTGYTQYF. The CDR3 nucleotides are TGTGCCAGCAGCTCGACAGGGTATACGCAGTATTTT.